This T cell receptor beta chain is from a study of control samples from healthy donors and cancer patients (dated by TCRdb to the early 2020s). Libraries were made using the immunoSEQ multiplex PCR assay. Here the immuneACCESS table is served through TCRdb, limited to in-frame sequences with V and J called. Missing clones are a known gap in these copies; in checked studies unresolved V genes cover under half, and the rest lacks a known reason. Here the sample has over 200,000 clones; about four fifths occur a single time. Of the sample, roughly 15% is held by the ten largest clones. As concerns this clone: Its specific antigen is unknown. It has no much larger one-base neighbor in the sample; base qualities were not kept.

Reading the germline V gene (reference sequence) gives CDR1 LNHDA and CDR2 SQIVND. V gives up 5 bases and J gives up 6 bases, and the segment between their germline ends measures 8 bases. Including cysteine and phenylalanine, the CDR3 has 12 amino acids. Only the CDR3 part of the read is kept: 36 bases, read in frame from the first base. Sequencing was carried out using PBMCs. The sequence links TRBV19 to TRBJ2-1; too little of a D gene remains to name it. This receptor was taken from a woman aged 55-69 years with lung cancer. The DNA reads TGTGCCAGTAGTGTGGCTACCAATGAGCAGTTCTTC. This sequence encodes CASSVATNEQFF.